A single sample gave rise to the 30 T cell receptor beta chains below, sequenced in a study of chemoradiotherapy in HPV16-positive cancers (dated by TCRdb to 2022 to 2024). The library was generated by the immunoSEQ multiplex PCR assay. TCRdb took over this immuneACCESS table, retaining in-frame rearrangements with V and J assigned. Such tables are incomplete; in checked studies, under half of the missing clones stem from an unresolved V gene, and the remainder is unexplained. Across this sample there are about 11,000 clones, with approximately 74% seen only once. Together, the top ten hold over 35% of the sample. Specimen collection occurred from a patient who underwent chemoradiotherapy. The receptor set was obtained from a human donor with HPV-associated anogenital cancer.

The rearrangement joins TRBV7-2 to TRBJ2-2, with TRBD1 as a possible D gene (5 bases). V lost 2 bases to trimming and J lost 0 bases, with 13 bases between them. The CDR3 has 17 amino acids. From germline, CDR1 is SGHTA and CDR2 FQGNSA. The CDR3 is CASSLLQGASNTGELFF. The CDR3 nucleotides read TGTGCCAGCAGCTTACTTCAAGGGGCATCGAACACCGGGGAGCTGTTTTTT.

This clone has a single count. The chain carries TRBV10-2 and TRBJ1-6; 7 positions match TRBD1. The germline CDR1 and CDR2 sequences are WSHSY and SAAADI. The CDR3 is 14 amino acids. V shed 7 bases, J shed 7 bases, and the junction held 7 bases outside the gene matches. CDR3 DNA sequence: TGCGCCAGCATCCCGGGGACAGCAAATTCACCCCTCCACTTT. It is translated as CASIPGTANSPLHF.

CDR3 nucleotides: TGTGCCAGCAGTGAATCCCCCTCGAGAGAAAAACTGTTTTTT. This gives the protein CASSESPSREKLFF. The V and J genes are TRBV6-1 and TRBJ1-4; D gene ambiguous. The CDR3 sequence is 14 residues long. CDR1 and CDR2 (germline): MNHNS, SASEGT. Trimming took 2 bases from V and 8 from J, leaving 12 bases between them.

This clone was seen only a few times. CDR3 coding DNA: TGTGCCAGCAGCTTACTAACCGGGAAGTCCGGGGAGCTGTTTTTT. As protein: CASSLLTGKSGELFF. The V call is TRBV7-2, the J call TRBJ2-2; the D gene is possibly TRBD2 (5 bases). Trimming left V 2 bases short and J 6 bases short, with 13 bases between. Germline-derived CDR1 and CDR2 are SGHTA and FQGNSA. This CDR3 has 15 amino acids.

DNA for the CDR3: TGCGCCAGCAGCCGAGGGGGGGTCGCGCTAAACTATGGCTACACCTTC. Its protein product is CASSRGGVALNYGYTF. The V gene is TRBV4-1, the J gene TRBJ1-2, with D maybe TRBD1 (6 bases). V was shortened by 4 bases and J by 2 bases, with 17 bases between the two germline ends. Germline V lookup: CDR1 MGHRA, CDR2 YSYEKL. This CDR3 is 16 amino acids long.

V and J are TRBV27 and TRBJ2-7; D unresolved. V was cut by 8 bases and J by 5 bases, with 4 bases left in between. Germline V CDR1 and CDR2: MNHEY, SMNVEV (reference sequence). This CDR3 region has 9 residues. Here the CDR3 DNA reads TGTGCCAGCCCGCACGAGCAGTACTTC. It yields the protein CASPHEQYF.

This clone appeared a few times. This chain uses TRBV9 with TRBJ2-1; the D gene is possibly TRBD1 (6 bases). V dropped 4 bases and J dropped 5 bases, with 16 bases sitting between them. This CDR3 region has 15 residues. Germline loops: CDR1 SGDLS, CDR2 YYNGEE. The CDR3 loop is CASSQQGDTHNEQFF. The CDR3 DNA is TGTGCCAGCAGCCAACAGGGAGATACCCACAATGAGCAGTTCTTC.

DNA for the CDR3: TGTGCCAGCAGGGTACTAGGGCCGAACACCGGGGAGCTGTTTTTT. Amino acid sequence: CASRVLGPNTGELFF. The V and J genes are TRBV7-8 and TRBJ2-2, with a tentative D call TRBD2 (5 bases). The V and J ends lost 6 bases and 0 bases respectively, with 11 bases between them. CDR1 and CDR2 from the germline V gene are SGHVS and FQNEAQ. This CDR3 has 15 residues.

The CDR3: CASSRNRASNTEAFF. The CDR3 DNA reads as TGTGCCAGCAGTAGGAACAGGGCCTCGAACACTGAAGCTTTCTTT. The gene calls are TRBV6-5 and TRBJ1-1; D is perhaps TRBD1 (6 bases). This CDR3 is 15 amino acids long. In germline, CDR1 is MNHEY, CDR2 SVGAGI. V lost 5 bases to trimming and J lost 1 base, with 14 bases between them.

J is TRBJ2-5 and V is TRBV19, with D tentatively TRBD1 (6 bases). CDR3 length: 14 residues. V was clipped by 7 bases and J by 6 bases, with 18 bases between them. Germline V gene lookup returns CDR1 LNHDA and CDR2 SQIVND (reference sequence). Here the CDR3 reads CASTLTQGSKTQYF. The DNA of the CDR3 is TGTGCCAGTACCCTAACCCAGGGGTCGAAGACCCAGTACTTC.

The V call is TRBV5-1, the J call TRBJ2-7; TRBD1 matches at 8 bases. Germline V lookup: CDR1 SGHRS, CDR2 YFSETQ. The CDR3 has 16 residues. Losses at the gene ends were 0 bases for V and 2 bases for J; bases not matched to a gene: 7. CDR3 protein: CASSLAGDRPPYEQYF. The CDR3 DNA sequence: TGCGCCAGCAGCTTGGCCGGGGACAGGCCTCCCTACGAGCAGTACTTC.

The genes are TRBV5-1 and TRBJ2-7; 10 bases fit TRBD1. This CDR3 spans 15 amino acids. V trimming: 4 bases; J trimming: 3 bases; junction bases outside the gene matches: 7. In germline, CDR1 is SGHRS, CDR2 YFSETQ. CDR3: CASSGTGTGVYEQYF. The CDR3 DNA sequence: TGCGCCAGCAGCGGTACCGGGACAGGGGTCTACGAGCAGTACTTC.

V usage is TRBV27 and J usage is TRBJ1-3; D uncertain. The CDR3 totals 12 residues. From germline, CDR1 is MNHEY and CDR2 SMNVEV (reference sequence). Trimming took off 8 bases at V and 4 bases at J, with 9 bases between the two ends. The CDR3 sequence: CASGEIGNTIYF. The CDR3 DNA reads as TGTGCCAGCGGGGAAATCGGAAACACCATATATTTT.

The chain joins TRBV4-3 to TRBJ1-1; D call uncertain. This CDR3 is 13 amino acids long. The germline CDR1 and CDR2 sequences are LGHNA and YSLEER. The V and J ends lost 0 bases and 2 bases respectively, with 4 bases between them. The CDR3 spells CASSQDANTEAFF. The DNA for the CDR3 is TGCGCCAGCAGCCAAGACGCAAACACTGAAGCTTTCTTT.

The V and J genes are TRBV9 and TRBJ2-1; weak D call: TRBD2 (5 bases). The CDR3 consists of 15 residues. Germline CDR1 SGDLS, CDR2 YYNGEE. Trimming took 4 bases from V and 4 from J, leaving 15 bases between them. The CDR3 region is CASSPSGSGYNEQFF. CDR3 sequence (DNA): TGTGCCAGCAGCCCATCGGGCTCGGGGTACAATGAGCAGTTCTTC.

The chain couples TRBV21-1 to TRBJ2-7; TRBD2 is the table's D call, not checked against the DNA. TRBV21-1 is marked as a pseudogene. This CDR3 is 20 amino acids long. The CDR3 here is CASSKSRVQNRSGGVYEQYV. CDR3 DNA sequence: TGTGCCAGCAGCAAATCAAGAGTTCAAAATCGGTCAGGAGGGGTCTACGAGCAGTACGTC.

The chain is built from TRBV5-1 and TRBJ1-2; 11 positions match TRBD1. The CDR3 sequence is 12 residues long. The trim removed 4 bases at V and 12 bases at J, leaving 5 bases unmatched. CDR1 SGHRS and CDR2 YFSETQ come from the germline V gene. The CDR3 region is CASSPDRGRNTF. As DNA, the CDR3 is TGCGCCAGCAGCCCGGACAGGGGGCGGAACACCTTC.

The V and J genes are TRBV21-1 and TRBJ1-5; the D call of TRBD1 is as the table states it, not checked on the DNA. TRBV21-1 is reported as a pseudogene. This CDR3 is built from 13 residues. The CDR3 DNA follows: TGTGCCAGCAGCCAGGATAGCAATCAGCCCCAGCATTTT. Translating it yields CASSQDSNQPQHF.

The rearrangement uses TRBV7-8 and TRBJ1-3, with D uncertain. The CDR3 has 14 residues. Germline V gene sequence: CDR1 SGHVS, CDR2 FQNEAQ. Trimming pared 4 bases from V and 0 bases from J, leaving 7 bases between. The CDR3 DNA reads TGTGCCAGCAGCTCACAAATCTCTGGAAACACCATATATTTT. It codes for CASSSQISGNTIYF.

This clone was seen a handful of times. The chain links TRBV2 to TRBJ1-1; D gene ambiguous. V dropped 7 bases and J dropped 5 bases, with 17 bases sitting between them. The CDR3 totals 14 residues. Per germline, CDR1 SNHLY and CDR2 FYNNEI. CDR3 loop: CASKLSAWETEAFF. The DNA for the CDR3 is TGTGCCAGCAAGCTATCTGCGTGGGAAACTGAAGCTTTCTTT.

There are a few counts of this clone. J is TRBJ1-1 and V is TRBV6-5, with a weak D call TRBD1 (6 bases). Deletions cut 4 bases from V and 5 bases from J, with 17 bases between. This CDR3 is built from 15 residues. Germline V gene sequence: CDR1 MNHEY, CDR2 SVGAGI. The CDR3 sequence is CASSWYPGRGTEAFF. In nucleotides, the CDR3 is TGTGCCAGCAGTTGGTACCCAGGGAGGGGGACTGAAGCTTTCTTT.

The chain joins TRBV30 to TRBJ1-4; D may be TRBD1 (6 bases). In germline, CDR1 is GTSNPN, CDR2 SVGIG (reference sequence). The CDR3 extends over 14 amino acids. The V end was cut by 0 bases, the J end by 8 bases, with 13 bases between. The DNA for the CDR3 is TGTGCCTGGAGTGTTTTACAGGGAGACGAAAAACTGTTTTTT. Translating it yields CAWSVLQGDEKLFF. The entire variable domain, with the rest obtained from reference TRBV30 and TRBJ1-4, is as follows: SQTIHQWPATLVQPVGSPLSLECTVEGTSNPNLYWYRQAAGRGLQLLFYSVGIGQISSEVPQNLSASRPQDRQFILSSKKLLLSDSGFYLCAWSVLQGDEKLFFGSGTQLSVL.

The chain uses TRBV18 and TRBJ2-5; D perhaps matches TRBD1 (6 bases). From germline, CDR1 is KGHSH and CDR2 LQKENI. Trimming removed 8 bases at V and 1 base at J, with 11 bases between. The CDR3 has 13 residues. The CDR3 sequence: CASLSTGQETQYF. CDR3 coding DNA: TGTGCCAGCCTATCGACAGGCCAAGAGACCCAGTACTTC.

V gene TRBV14 combines with J gene TRBJ2-1; 7 bases are shared with TRBD1. The V gene end was trimmed by 1 base and the J gene end by 5 bases; junction bases not matched to a gene: 8. The CDR3 covers 16 residues. CDR1 is SGHDN, CDR2 FVKESK, per germline. In DNA form, the CDR3 reads TGTGCCAGCAGCCAAGGAATCCGGGACAGAAACAATGAGCAGTTCTTC. It specifies CASSQGIRDRNNEQFF.

The rearrangement links TRBV11-3 to TRBJ1-3; 7 nucleotides agree with TRBD1. The CDR3 is 14 residues long. The ends lost 6 bases at V and 4 bases at J; junction bases unmatched: 6. CDR1 and CDR2 from the germline V gene are SGHNT and YENEEA. This CDR3 reads CASRPTGLGNTIYF. The CDR3 nucleotides are TGTGCCAGCAGACCGACAGGGCTCGGAAACACCATATATTTT.

This sequence joins TRBV27 and TRBJ2-1; D gene unclear. V gave up 6 bases and J gave up 6 bases, with 6 bases separating them. This CDR3 has 11 residues. The germline V gene encodes CDR1 MNHEY and CDR2 SMNVEV (reference sequence). The CDR3 DNA follows: TGTGCCAGCAGGGAATTCAATGAGCAGTTCTTC. This sequence encodes CASREFNEQFF.

This chain connects TRBV28 to TRBJ1-1; D ambiguous. Germline assignment: CDR1 MDHEN and CDR2 SYDVKM. Trimming shortened V by 6 bases and J by 4 bases, and 15 bases separated the two germline ends. This CDR3 contains 14 residues. CDR3 in amino acids: CASRPDPRGTEAFF. The CDR3 region has the DNA TGTGCCAGCAGGCCCGATCCGCGGGGCACTGAAGCTTTCTTT.

CDR3 nucleotides: TGTGCCAGCAGTTCCCTCCTAAGGGGGCTGAACACTGAAGCTTTCTTT. Amino acid sequence: CASSSLLRGLNTEAFF. This chain links TRBV28 with TRBJ1-1, with 7 nucleotides matching TRBD1. The germline V gene encodes CDR1 MDHEN and CDR2 SYDVKM. There are 16 residues in the CDR3. J lost 0 bases, V lost 4 bases, and 8 bases had no gene match.

The chain couples TRBV5-1 to TRBJ2-1, with D tentatively TRBD1 (6 bases). Trimming shortened V by 2 bases and J by 7 bases, and 19 bases separated the two germline ends. The CDR3 has 16 amino acids. Germline V CDR1 and CDR2: SGHRS, YFSETQ. The CDR3, as DNA: TGCGCCAGCAGCTTAGTGGGCAGGGGTGATATGAATGAGCAGTTCTTC. This codes for CASSLVGRGDMNEQFF.

This chain uses TRBV4-1 with TRBJ1-2; 9 nucleotides match TRBD1. In germline, CDR1 is MGHRA, CDR2 YSYEKL. The CDR3 covers 17 residues. Trimming at V came to 3 bases and at J to 2 bases, leaving 10 bases not matched to a gene. CDR3 sequence (DNA): TGCGCCAGCAGCCATTACACCTGGACAGGGGCCAACTATGGCTACACCTTC. Protein product: CASSHYTWTGANYGYTF.